The present entry profiles one TCR beta chain with its context. Its matching antigen is unknown. This record comes from a study of T cell responses to AZD1222 COVID-19 vaccine. General observations from the study: Unmutated variant regions are reportedly the target of nearly half of TCRs that are spike-specific. CD4 TCRs linked to vaccination spanned spike, dominating at 160-218 and 743-854. Spike-specific TCR breadth and depth were elevated following two AZD1222 doses. The donor group comprised mostly white British people and more females; the analysis possibly underestimated clonal diversity.

V lost 0 bases to trimming and J lost 6 bases, with 10 bases between them. Per germline, CDR1 LGHDT and CDR2 YNNKEL (reference sequence). The CDR3 sequence is 14 residues long. Clones were sequenced by immunoSEQ multiplex PCR, and TCRdb holds only the in-frame ones, with some missing. The data show some 190,000 clones, approximately 91% seen once. The receptor's source is an adult who received the AZD1222 COVID-19 vaccine. This rearrangement joins TRBV3-1 (or the pseudogene TRBV3-2) to TRBJ2-3; tentatively, D is TRBD2 (6 bases). Material: peripheral blood, obtained 28 days after the second AZD1222 dose. The CDR3: CASSQDTGEDTQYF. CDR3 nucleotides: TGTGCCAGCAGCCAAGATACGGGGGAGGATACGCAGTATTTT.